This T cell receptor beta chain was retrieved from a study of TIL therapy for anti-PD-1-resistant metastatic lung cancer. Time point specified: pre-treatment sample, taken before nivolumab and TIL therapy. Sequencing used immunoSEQ v3. Assay used: immunoSEQ multiplex PCR; TCRdb lists only in-frame clones, some missing. The data contain about 59,000 clones, roughly 80% of them singletons. Trimming removed 4 bases from V and 3 bases from J, with 4 bases in between. In germline, CDR1 is LGHNA, CDR2 YNFKEQ. The CDR3 covers 13 residues. V is TRBV4-2 and J is TRBJ2-6, with unresolved D. Sequences were derived from blood, sampled at baseline. The sequence was collected from a person aged 30 to 80 with non-small cell lung cancer. CDR3 residues: CASSRGGANVLTF. In nucleotides, the CDR3 is TGTGCCAGCAGCCGGGGTGGGGCCAACGTCCTGACTTTC.